Below are 21 T cell receptor beta chains sequenced from a single sample in a study of blood T cell repertoires in COVID-19. Here immunoSEQ multiplex PCR was the method, and the copy in TCRdb shows in-frame clones only, minus some. The sample consists of fewer than 250,000 clones, around 84% of them appearing once. The sequenced material came from peripheral blood. The receptors were sampled from a man between 35 and 55 years old with acute or convalescent COVID-19.

The V gene is TRBV18, the J gene TRBJ1-1; D remains unclear. V lost 6 bases to trimming and J lost 8 bases, with 16 bases between them. Germline-derived CDR1 and CDR2 are KGHSH and LQKENI. The CDR3 has 13 residues. CDR3 DNA sequence: TGTGCCAGCTCCCCTGATTACGGCAGGGAAGCTTTCTTT. Residues: CASSPDYGREAFF.

This chain joins TRBV18 and TRBJ1-1; D unresolved. This CDR3 contains 14 residues. The germline V and J ends were trimmed by 6 bases and 4 bases, with 15 bases remaining between them. The germline gives CDR1 KGHSH, CDR2 LQKENI. CDR3 nucleotides: TGTGCCAGCTCCCCGCGAAGGGAGGGCACTGAAGCTTTCTTT. Protein product: CASSPRREGTEAFF. The full variable domain, completed using reference TRBV18 and TRBJ1-1, is NAGVMQNPRHLVRRRGQEARLRCSPMKGHSHVYWYRQLPEEGLKFMVYLQKENIIDESGMPKERFSAEFPKEGPSILRIQQVVRGDSAAYFCASSPRREGTEAFFGQGTRLTVV.

The chain couples TRBV7-9 to TRBJ1-1; TRBD1 aligns across 9 bases. The CDR3 is 15 residues long. The trim removed 5 bases at V and 4 bases at J, leaving 8 bases unmatched. CDR1 SEHNR and CDR2 FQNEAQ come from the germline V gene (reference sequence). CDR3 residues: CASSPLTGGGTEAFF. DNA for the CDR3: TGTGCCAGCAGCCCACTGACAGGGGGGGGCACTGAAGCTTTCTTT.

The rearrangement links TRBV19 to TRBJ2-2, with 7 bases fitting TRBD1. The CDR3 has 14 amino acids. The ends lost 7 bases at V and 0 bases at J; junction bases unmatched: 2. The germline V gene has CDR1 LNHDA and CDR2 SQIVND (reference sequence). The CDR3 bases are TGTGCCAGTACTGGGACAGCGAACACCGGGGAGCTGTTTTTT. This translates into CASTGTANTGELFF. Full variable domain (outside the CDR3, taken from reference TRBV19 and TRBJ2-2): DGGITQSPKYLFRKEGQNVTLSCEQNLNHDAMYWYRQDPGQGLRLIYYSQIVNDFQKGDIAEGYSVSREKKESFPLTVTSAQKNPTAFYLCASTGTANTGELFFGEGSRLTVL.

V is TRBV3-1 (or the pseudogene TRBV3-2) and J is TRBJ2-1, with a tentative D call TRBD2 (6 bases). Germline V lookup: CDR1 LGHDT, CDR2 YNNKEL (reference sequence). The CDR3 covers 15 residues. The V and J ends lost 2 bases and 0 bases respectively, with 8 bases between them. Here the CDR3 reads CASSQLGSSYNEQFF. CDR3 in DNA: TGTGCCAGCAGCCAACTCGGGAGCTCCTACAATGAGCAGTTCTTC.

This chain connects TRBV9 to TRBJ1-6, with 7 bases identical to TRBD1. The ends lost 0 bases at V and 2 bases at J; junction bases unmatched: 23. CDR1 and CDR2 (germline): SGDLS, YYNGEE. The CDR3 runs to 23 residues. CDR3 in DNA: TGTGCCAGCAGCGTAGCCCCCGAGGAGGGGGCCCATTTAGGGTACCCCTATAATTCACCCCTCCACTTT. Translating gives CASSVAPEEGAHLGYPYNSPLHF.

This chain links TRBV19 with TRBJ2-1; D is perhaps TRBD2 (5 bases). Germline CDR1 reads LNHDA; CDR2 reads SQIVND (reference sequence). Trimming took off 3 bases at V and 8 bases at J, with 11 bases between the two ends. The CDR3 sequence is 13 residues long. The CDR3 is CASSIRSRDEQFF. The CDR3 DNA sequence: TGTGCCAGTAGTATCCGGTCGCGGGATGAGCAGTTCTTC.

This sequence joins TRBV24-1 and TRBJ2-3, with D perhaps matching TRBD1 (5 bases). The CDR3 consists of 14 residues. The V gene's germline CDR1 is KGHDR and CDR2 SFDVKD. Trimming pared 5 bases from V and 4 bases from J, leaving 12 bases between. The CDR3 loop is CATSADSGSDTQYF. The CDR3 nucleotides read TGTGCCACCAGTGCGGATTCAGGGTCAGATACGCAGTATTTT.

This chain connects TRBV10-3 to TRBJ1-1; D not certain. CDR3 length: 14 residues. V lost 3 bases, J lost 3 bases, and 11 bases lay in between. Per germline, CDR1 ENHRY and CDR2 SYGVKD. CDR3: CAISEKGGDTEAFF. CDR3 nucleotides: TGTGCCATCAGTGAAAAGGGCGGGGACACTGAAGCTTTCTTT.

The rearrangement uses TRBV13 and TRBJ2-4; perhaps TRBD2 as D (6 bases). The germline V gene has CDR1 PRHDT and CDR2 FYEKMQ (reference sequence). The CDR3 length is 16 residues. V was shortened by 4 bases and J by 1 base, with 14 bases between the two germline ends. The CDR3 here is CASSSLTSGAKNIQYF. The CDR3 DNA reads as TGTGCCAGCAGCTCCCTGACCAGCGGGGCCAAAAACATTCAGTACTTC.

The gene calls are TRBV30 and TRBJ1-1; D ambiguous. This CDR3 has 13 residues. Deletions cut 1 base from V and 7 bases from J, with 13 bases between. Germline-derived CDR1 and CDR2 are GTSNPN and SVGIG (reference sequence). The CDR3 coding sequence is TGTGCCTGGAGTGGAGAGGGAAGGAATGAAGCTTTCTTT. The encoded protein is CAWSGEGRNEAFF.

This chain connects TRBV6-5 to TRBJ1-6; 7 nucleotides align to TRBD1. V lost 4 bases and J lost 10; bases outside the gene matches: 13. The CDR3 runs to 16 residues. Germline V gene lookup returns CDR1 MNHEY and CDR2 SVGAGI. This CDR3 is CASSFSGQALGSPLHF. CDR3 in DNA: TGTGCCAGCAGTTTCTCCGGACAGGCCTTGGGGTCACCCCTCCACTTT.

This sequence joins TRBV7-2 and TRBJ2-5, with 10 bases matching TRBD2. V shed 1 base, J shed 6 bases, and the junction held 8 bases outside the gene matches. Per the germline V gene, CDR1 is SGHTA and CDR2 is FQGNSA. This CDR3 spans 16 amino acids. CDR3 protein: CASSLEERGGRKTQYF. The DNA of the CDR3 is TGTGCCAGCAGCTTAGAAGAGCGGGGGGGCCGCAAGACCCAGTACTTC.

The chain recombines TRBV9 with TRBJ1-1; 8 nucleotides match TRBD1. Per germline, CDR1 SGDLS and CDR2 YYNGEE. The CDR3 contains 13 residues. Losses at the gene ends were 3 bases for V and 4 bases for J; bases not matched to a gene: 2. The CDR3 DNA sequence: TGTGCCAGCAGCGCCGACAGGGGCACTGAAGCTTTCTTT. This translates into CASSADRGTEAFF.

This clone is a singleton in its sample. The J gene is TRBJ1-4, the V gene TRBV10-3; possible D gene TRBD1, 6 bases. This CDR3 contains 16 residues. Trimming pared 5 bases from V and 2 bases from J, leaving 15 bases between. Germline loops: CDR1 ENHRY, CDR2 SYGVKD. This chain's CDR3 is CAISRGQGRTNEKLFF. DNA of the CDR3: TGTGCCATCAGTCGGGGACAAGGCCGCACTAATGAAAAACTGTTTTTT.

V gene TRBV27 combines with J gene TRBJ2-3, with D perhaps matching TRBD1 (6 bases). Germline loops: CDR1 MNHEY, CDR2 SMNVEV (reference sequence). CDR3 length: 15 residues. Trimming took off 5 bases at V and 2 bases at J, with 14 bases between the two ends. The CDR3 here is CASSPWTANTDTQYF. CDR3 nucleotides: TGTGCCAGCAGTCCCTGGACAGCTAACACAGATACGCAGTATTTT.

V and J are TRBV5-1 and TRBJ1-1; the D is unclear. CDR3 length: 15 residues. The V end lost 1 base, the J end lost 0 bases, and 10 bases lay between the germline ends. Germline values: CDR1 SGHRS, CDR2 YFSETQ. In DNA, the CDR3 is TGCGCCAGCAGCTTGTTCGCGGGCTTGAACACTGAAGCTTTCTTT. Translated: CASSLFAGLNTEAFF.

J is TRBJ2-1 and V is TRBV30; 9 nucleotides agree with TRBD1. V shed 1 base, J shed 4 bases, and the junction held 2 bases outside the gene matches. The CDR3 length is 14 residues. The V gene's germline CDR1 is GTSNPN and CDR2 SVGIG (reference sequence). CDR3 nucleotide sequence: TGTGCCTGGAGTGCAGGACAGGGGTACAATGAGCAGTTCTTC. Translation: CAWSAGQGYNEQFF.

The CDR3 loop is CASSRGLAGDEQFF. CDR3 DNA: TGTGCCAGCAGCCGCGGACTAGCGGGGGATGAGCAGTTCTTC. The V and J genes are TRBV3-1 (or the pseudogene TRBV3-2) and TRBJ2-1; 13 bases align to TRBD2. In germline, CDR1 is LGHDT, CDR2 YNNKEL (reference sequence). V shed 4 bases, J shed 8 bases, and the junction held 2 bases outside the gene matches. This CDR3 spans 14 amino acids.

This clone was picked up a small number of times. V is TRBV7-9 and J is TRBJ1-5; 7 nucleotides agree with TRBD1. The CDR3 sequence is 15 residues long. Germline V gives CDR1 SEHNR, CDR2 FQNEAQ (reference sequence). J lost 5 bases, V lost 0 bases, and 4 bases had no gene match. CDR3 sequence: CASSLATGTHQPQHF. The CDR3, as DNA: TGTGCCAGCAGCTTAGCGACAGGGACCCATCAGCCCCAGCATTTT.

The chain employs TRBV13 and TRBJ1-6; possibly TRBD1 for D (5 bases). This CDR3 comprises 16 residues. CDR1 PRHDT and CDR2 FYEKMQ come from the germline V gene (reference sequence). Trimming left V 5 bases short and J 0 bases short, with 11 bases between. The CDR3 DNA follows: TGTGCCAGCAGCCTTGGGGCCCTCTCCTATAATTCACCCCTCCACTTT. This sequence encodes CASSLGALSYNSPLHF.